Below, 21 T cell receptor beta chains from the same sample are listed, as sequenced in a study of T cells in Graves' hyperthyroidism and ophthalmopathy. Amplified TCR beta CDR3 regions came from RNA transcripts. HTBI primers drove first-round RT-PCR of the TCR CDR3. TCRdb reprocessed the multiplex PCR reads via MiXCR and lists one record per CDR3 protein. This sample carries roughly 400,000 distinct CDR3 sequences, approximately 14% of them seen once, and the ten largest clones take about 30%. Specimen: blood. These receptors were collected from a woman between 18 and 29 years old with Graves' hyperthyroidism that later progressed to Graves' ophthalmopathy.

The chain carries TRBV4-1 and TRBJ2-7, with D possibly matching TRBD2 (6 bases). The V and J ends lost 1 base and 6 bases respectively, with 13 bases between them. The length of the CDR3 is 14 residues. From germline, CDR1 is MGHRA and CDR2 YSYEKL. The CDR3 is CASSQVLAPREQYF. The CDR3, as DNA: TGCGCCAGCAGCCAAGTACTAGCACCTCGCGAGCAGTACTTC.

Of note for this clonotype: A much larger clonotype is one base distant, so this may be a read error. CDR3 coding DNA: TGTGCCACCTCTCCGGACAGCCGAGTCACAGATACGCAGTATTTT. This codes for CATSPDSRVTDTQYF. The rearrangement joins TRBV2 to TRBJ2-3, with D tentatively TRBD1 (6 bases). The CDR3 runs 15 residues. Trimming took 10 bases from V and 2 from J, leaving 19 bases between them. From germline, CDR1 is SNHLY and CDR2 FYNNEI.

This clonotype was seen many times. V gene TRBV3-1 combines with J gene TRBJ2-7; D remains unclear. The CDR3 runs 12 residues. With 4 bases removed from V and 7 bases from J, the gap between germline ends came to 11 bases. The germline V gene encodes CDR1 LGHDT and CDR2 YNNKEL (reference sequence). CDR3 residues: CASSLASWEQYF. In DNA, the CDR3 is TGTGCCAGCAGCCTGGCCTCGTGGGAGCAGTACTTC.

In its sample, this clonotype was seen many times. The DNA of the CDR3 is TGTGCCAGCAGTGAAGGTGACAGGGTCACCCAGTACTTC. It is translated as CASSEGDRVTQYF. The chain employs TRBV2 and TRBJ2-5; 7 bases line up with TRBD1. Germline V gives CDR1 SNHLY, CDR2 FYNNEI. Trimming took 1 base from V and 8 from J; bases not matched to a gene: 4. This CDR3 region has 13 residues.

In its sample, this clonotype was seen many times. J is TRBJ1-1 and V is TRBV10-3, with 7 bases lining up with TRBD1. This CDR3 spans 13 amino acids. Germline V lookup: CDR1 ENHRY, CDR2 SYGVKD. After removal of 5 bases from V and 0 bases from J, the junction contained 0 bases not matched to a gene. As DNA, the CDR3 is TGTGCCATCAGTCAGGGGGTGAACACTGAAGCTTTCTTT. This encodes CAISQGVNTEAFF.

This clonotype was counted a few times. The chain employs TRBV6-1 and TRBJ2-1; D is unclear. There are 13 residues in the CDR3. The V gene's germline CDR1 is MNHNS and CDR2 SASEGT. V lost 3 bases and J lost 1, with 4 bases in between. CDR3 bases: TGTGCCAGCAGTGACAGTTCCTACAATGAGCAGTTCTTC. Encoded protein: CASSDSSYNEQFF.

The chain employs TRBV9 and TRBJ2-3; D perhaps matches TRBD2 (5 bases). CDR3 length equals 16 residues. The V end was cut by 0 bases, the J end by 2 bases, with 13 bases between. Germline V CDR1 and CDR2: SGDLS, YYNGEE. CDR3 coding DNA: TGTGCCAGCAGCGTAGTTTCGGGATCTCCCACAGATACGCAGTATTTT. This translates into CASSVVSGSPTDTQYF.

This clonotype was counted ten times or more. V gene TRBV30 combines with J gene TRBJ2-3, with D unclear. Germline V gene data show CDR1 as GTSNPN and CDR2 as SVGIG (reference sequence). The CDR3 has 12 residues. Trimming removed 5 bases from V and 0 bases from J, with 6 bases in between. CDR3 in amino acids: CAWGVSTDTQYF. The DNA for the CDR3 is TGTGCCTGGGGCGTAAGCACAGATACGCAGTATTTT.

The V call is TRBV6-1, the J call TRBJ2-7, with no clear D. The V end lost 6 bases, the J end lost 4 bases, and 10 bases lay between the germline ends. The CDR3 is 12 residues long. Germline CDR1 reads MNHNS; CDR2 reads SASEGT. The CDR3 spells CASSRHPYEQYF. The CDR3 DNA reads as TGTGCCAGCAGCAGACACCCGTACGAGCAGTACTTC.

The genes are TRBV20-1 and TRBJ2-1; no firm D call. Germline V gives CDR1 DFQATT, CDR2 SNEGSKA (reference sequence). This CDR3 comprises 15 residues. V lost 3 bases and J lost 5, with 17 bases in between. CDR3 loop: CSASGALHDNNEQFF. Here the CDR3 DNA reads TGCAGTGCTAGTGGCGCCCTACATGACAACAATGAGCAGTTCTTC.

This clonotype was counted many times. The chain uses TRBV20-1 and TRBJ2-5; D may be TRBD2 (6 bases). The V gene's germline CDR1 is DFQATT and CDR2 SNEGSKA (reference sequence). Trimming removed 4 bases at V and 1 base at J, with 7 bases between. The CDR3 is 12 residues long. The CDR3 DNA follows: TGCAGTGCTAATAGCGGCCAAGAGACCCAGTACTTC. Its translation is CSANSGQETQYF.

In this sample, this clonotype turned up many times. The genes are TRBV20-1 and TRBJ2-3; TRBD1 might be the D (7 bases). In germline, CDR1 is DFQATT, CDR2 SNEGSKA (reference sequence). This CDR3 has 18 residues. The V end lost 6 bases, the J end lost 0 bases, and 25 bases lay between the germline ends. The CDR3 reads CSASNPVTGRSSTDTQYF. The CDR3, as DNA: TGCAGTGCCTCTAACCCCGTGACAGGGAGGTCTAGCACAGATACGCAGTATTTT.

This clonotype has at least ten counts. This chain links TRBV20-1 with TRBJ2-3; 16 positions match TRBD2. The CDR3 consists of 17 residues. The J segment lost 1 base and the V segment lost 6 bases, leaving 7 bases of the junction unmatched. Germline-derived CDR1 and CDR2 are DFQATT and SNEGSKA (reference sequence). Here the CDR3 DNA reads TGCAGTGCCACCGGGACTAGCGGGAGGGCCGGCACAGATACGCAGTATTTT. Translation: CSATGTSGRAGTDTQYF.

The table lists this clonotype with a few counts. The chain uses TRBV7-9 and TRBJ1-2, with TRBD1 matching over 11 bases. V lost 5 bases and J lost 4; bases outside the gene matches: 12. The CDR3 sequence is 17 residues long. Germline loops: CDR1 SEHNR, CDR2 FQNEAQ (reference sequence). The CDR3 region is CASSPYWTGGETYGYTF. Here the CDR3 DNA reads TGTGCCAGCAGCCCATACTGGACAGGGGGCGAAACCTATGGCTACACCTTC.

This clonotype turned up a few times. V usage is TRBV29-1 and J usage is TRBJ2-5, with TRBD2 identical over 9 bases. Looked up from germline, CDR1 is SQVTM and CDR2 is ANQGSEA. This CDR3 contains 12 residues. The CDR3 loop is CTIAGAGETQYF. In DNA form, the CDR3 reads TGCACTATAGCGGGAGCGGGGGAGACCCAGTACTTC. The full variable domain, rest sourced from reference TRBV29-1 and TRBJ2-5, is SAVISQKPSRDICQRGTSLTIQCQVDSQVTMMFWYRQQPGQSLTLIATANQGSEATYESGFVIDKFPISRPNLTFSTLTVSNMSPEDSSIYLCTIAGAGETQYFGPGTRLLVL.

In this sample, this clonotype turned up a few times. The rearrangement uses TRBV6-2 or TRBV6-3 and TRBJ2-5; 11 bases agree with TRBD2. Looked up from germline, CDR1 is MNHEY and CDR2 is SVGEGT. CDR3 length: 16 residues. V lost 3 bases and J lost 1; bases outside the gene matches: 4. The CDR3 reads CASSYGTSGLQETQYF. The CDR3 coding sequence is TGTGCCAGCAGTTATGGGACTAGCGGCCTCCAAGAGACCCAGTACTTC.

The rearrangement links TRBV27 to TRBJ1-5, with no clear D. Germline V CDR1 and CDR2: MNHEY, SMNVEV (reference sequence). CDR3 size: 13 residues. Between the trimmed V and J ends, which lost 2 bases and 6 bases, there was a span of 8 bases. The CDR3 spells CASSLRGGQPQHF. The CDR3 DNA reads TGTGCCAGCAGTTTACGGGGAGGTCAGCCCCAGCATTTT.

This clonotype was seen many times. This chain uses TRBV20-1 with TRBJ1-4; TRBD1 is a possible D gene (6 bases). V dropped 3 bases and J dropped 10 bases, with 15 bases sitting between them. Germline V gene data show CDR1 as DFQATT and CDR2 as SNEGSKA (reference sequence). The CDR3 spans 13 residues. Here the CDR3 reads CSASSTRGGKLFF. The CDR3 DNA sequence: TGCAGTGCTAGTTCCACACGAGGGGGAAAACTGTTTTTT.

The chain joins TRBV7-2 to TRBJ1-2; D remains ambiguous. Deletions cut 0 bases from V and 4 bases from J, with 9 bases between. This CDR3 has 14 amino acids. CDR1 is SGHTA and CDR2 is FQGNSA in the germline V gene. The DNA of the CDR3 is TGTGCCAGCAGCTTAGCACTCGATGGCTATGGCTACACCTTC. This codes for CASSLALDGYGYTF. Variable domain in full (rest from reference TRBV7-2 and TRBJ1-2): GAGVSQSPSNKVTEKGKDVELRCDPISGHTALYWYRQSLGQGLEFLIYFQGNSAPDKSGLPSDRFSAERTGGSVSTLTIQRTQQEDSAVYLCASSLALDGYGYTFGSGTRLTVV.

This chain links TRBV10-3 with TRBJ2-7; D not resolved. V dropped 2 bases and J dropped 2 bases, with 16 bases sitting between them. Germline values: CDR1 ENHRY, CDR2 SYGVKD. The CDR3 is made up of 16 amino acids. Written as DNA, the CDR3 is TGTGCCATCAGTGAGGCCCCCACATCACAGACCTACGAGCAGTACTTC. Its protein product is CAISEAPTSQTYEQYF.

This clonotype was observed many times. The CDR3 here is CASSLSNTYGYTF. In nucleotides, the CDR3 is TGTGCCAGCAGCTTAAGTAACACGTATGGCTACACCTTC. The chain links TRBV7-2 to TRBJ1-2; no definite D call. This CDR3 is 13 amino acids long. CDR1 is SGHTA and CDR2 is FQGNSA in the germline V gene. Trimming removed 2 bases from V and 5 bases from J, with 9 bases in between.